These T cell receptor beta chains were read from a single sample in a study of blood T cell repertoires in COVID-19. Sequenced by immunoSEQ multiplex PCR; TCRdb stores in-frame clones only, minus some. Found here are fewer than 200,000 clones, about 86% of them singletons; the top ten hold under 9.5%. Input material: peripheral blood. The source is a man aged 50 to 60 with active or convalescent COVID-19. Both conserved end residues are part of each CDR3. A D gene is named only where the DNA matches it firmly. Clone size appears in some rows only: once, few, many, or a class for an expanded clone.

cdr3_nt,cdr3_aa,cdr3_length,v_call,d_call,clone_size,j_call
TGTGCCAGCAAAGAAACCGGGACAGGGACCTATGGCTACACCTTC,CASKETGTGTYGYTF,15,TRBV28,TRBD1,NA,TRBJ1-2
TGTGCCAGCAGCCTCGGGACAGGGGGCTATGGCTACACCTTC,CASSLGTGGYGYTF,14,TRBV7-9,TRBD1,NA,TRBJ1-2
TGTGCCAGCAGTGATTTAGTGAGAGGTTTTGGCAATGAGCAGTTCTTC,CASSDLVRGFGNEQFF,16,TRBV2,NA,few,TRBJ2-1
TGTGCCAGCAGCCCCACAGGGGGAGGAAACACCATATATTTT,CASSPTGGGNTIYF,14,TRBV7-2,TRBD1,NA,TRBJ1-3
TGTGCCAGCAGCTTGGGGGGGACTGTCTACGAGCAGTACTTC,CASSLGGTVYEQYF,14,TRBV5-4,NA,NA,TRBJ2-7
TGTGCCAGCAGTCTTACGGCGGGGAGGGTCACAGATACGCAGTATTTT,CASSLTAGRVTDTQYF,16,TRBV5-6,TRBD2,NA,TRBJ2-3
TGTGCCAGCAGCGCCACAGGGGGCCCCTACGAGCAGTACTTC,CASSATGGPYEQYF,14,TRBV7-3,TRBD1,NA,TRBJ2-7
TGTGCCACCGGGAGTAGAGGGGCCAACGTCCTGACTTTC,CATGSRGANVLTF,13,TRBV24-1,NA,NA,TRBJ2-6
TGTGCCAGCAGCCCCCGAGGTAGGGGTAGTGGTCAGCCCCAGCATTTT,CASSPRGRGSGQPQHF,16,TRBV16,NA,few,TRBJ1-5
TGTGCCCGCAGGGGCACTAATGAAAAACTGTTTTTT,CARRGTNEKLFF,12,TRBV30,NA,NA,TRBJ1-4
TGCGCCAGCAGCTTTTCTAGCGGGGTCACCGGGGAGCTGTTTTTT,CASSFSSGVTGELFF,15,TRBV5-1,TRBD2,NA,TRBJ2-2
TGCGCCAGCAGCTTGGACCTATCGTCGGTTGGCACAGATACGCAGTATTTT,CASSLDLSSVGTDTQYF,17,TRBV5-1,NA,NA,TRBJ2-3
TGCGCCAGCAGCCAAGAATTTAGTCTCAATGAGCAGTTCTTC,CASSQEFSLNEQFF,14,TRBV4-1,NA,once,TRBJ2-1
TGTGCCAGTAGTAAGGCAGGTACCTACGAGCAGTACTTC,CASSKAGTYEQYF,13,TRBV19,NA,NA,TRBJ2-7
TGTGCCAGCAGCTTAGAAGGGGGTATGACAGATACGCAGTATTTT,CASSLEGGMTDTQYF,15,TRBV7-9,NA,few,TRBJ2-3
TGTGCCAGCAGCCACGGACTAGCGGGAGTAAATGAGCAGTTCTTC,CASSHGLAGVNEQFF,15,TRBV28,TRBD2,once,TRBJ2-1
TGTGCCAGCAACCCCGGGACAGGGTTTGAAAAACTGTTTTTT,CASNPGTGFEKLFF,14,TRBV6-5,TRBD1,NA,TRBJ1-4
TGTGCCAGCAGCTCCAGGGGATTCCTTGGGTATGGCTACACCTTC,CASSSRGFLGYGYTF,15,TRBV13,NA,NA,TRBJ1-2
TGTGCCAGCACTACGGGCGGGAGAGGCTCCTACGAGCAGTACTTC,CASTTGGRGSYEQYF,15,TRBV6-5,TRBD2,NA,TRBJ2-7
TGTGCCAGCGGTCCGGTCCGGGTAGCTCCGTTTTTT,CASGPVRVAPFF,12,TRBV2,NA,NA,TRBJ1-4
TGTGCCAGTAGCCTGGACAGACCAACTAATGAAAAACTGTTTTTT,CASSLDRPTNEKLFF,15,TRBV19,NA,few,TRBJ1-4
TGTGCCAGCAGCACCGACAGGGGAGGAGATACGCAGTATTTT,CASSTDRGGDTQYF,14,TRBV13,TRBD1,NA,TRBJ2-3